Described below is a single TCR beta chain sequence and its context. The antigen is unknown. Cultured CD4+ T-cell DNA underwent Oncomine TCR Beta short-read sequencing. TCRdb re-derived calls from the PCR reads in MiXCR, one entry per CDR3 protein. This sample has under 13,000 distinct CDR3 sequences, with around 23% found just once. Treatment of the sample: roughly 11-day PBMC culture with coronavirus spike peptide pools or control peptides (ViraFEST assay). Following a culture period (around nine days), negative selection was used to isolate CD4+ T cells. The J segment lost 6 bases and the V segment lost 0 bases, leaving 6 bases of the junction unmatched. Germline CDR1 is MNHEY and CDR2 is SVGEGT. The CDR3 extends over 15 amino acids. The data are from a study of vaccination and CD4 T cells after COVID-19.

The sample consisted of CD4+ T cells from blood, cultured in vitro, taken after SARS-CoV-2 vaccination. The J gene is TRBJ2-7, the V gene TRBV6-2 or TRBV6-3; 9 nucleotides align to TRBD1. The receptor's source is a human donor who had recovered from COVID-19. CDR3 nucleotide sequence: TGTGCCAGCAGTTACTCTCGGACAGGGGCGGGCGAGCAGTACTTC. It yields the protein CASSYSRTGAGEQYF.